The present T cell receptor beta chain was sequenced within a study of Graves' ophthalmopathy and Graves' hyperthyroidism. Study-level results: Between ophthalmopathy and stable hyperthyroidism, a 13-signature model drew a separation with approximately 87% sensitivity and 70% to 84% specificity.

The TCR beta CDR3 regions underwent amplification from RNA transcripts. The first-round RT-PCR employed HTBI primers together with the Qiagen OneStep RT-PCR kit. A multiplex PCR was then performed as the second round. MiXCR was run by TCRdb on the multiplex PCR reads, yielding one entry per CDR3 protein. The table includes hundreds of thousands of distinct CDR3 sequences, under 25% detected once. Concerning this clonotype: The antigen is not known.

Trimming removed 0 bases at V and 3 bases at J, with 10 bases between. Germline V CDR1 and CDR2: SGDLS, YYNGEE. CDR3 length equals 14 residues. Ophthalmopathy not arising within 18 months of follow-up defined hyperthyroidism as stable. This chain connects TRBV9 to TRBJ2-7, with D possibly being TRBD2 (6 bases). Sequencing input: peripheral blood. The source of this sequence is a young woman with stable Graves' hyperthyroidism. The CDR3 DNA sequence: TGTGCCAGCAGCGTAGGGGGGGAAGGCTACGAGCAGTACTTC. Translated: CASSVGGEGYEQYF.